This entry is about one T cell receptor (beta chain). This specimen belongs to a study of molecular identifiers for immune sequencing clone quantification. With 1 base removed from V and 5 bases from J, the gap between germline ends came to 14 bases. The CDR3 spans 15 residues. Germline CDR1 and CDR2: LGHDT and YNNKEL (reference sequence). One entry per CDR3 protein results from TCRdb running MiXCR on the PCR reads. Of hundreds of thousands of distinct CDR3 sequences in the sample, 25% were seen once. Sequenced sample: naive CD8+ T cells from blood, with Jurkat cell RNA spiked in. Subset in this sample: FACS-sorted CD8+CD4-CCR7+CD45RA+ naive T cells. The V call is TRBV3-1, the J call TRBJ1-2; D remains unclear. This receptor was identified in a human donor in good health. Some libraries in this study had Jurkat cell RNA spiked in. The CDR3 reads CASSQVRDNLYGYTF. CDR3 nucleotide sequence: TGTGCCAGCAGCCAAGTACGCGACAACTTATATGGCTACACCTTC.